Given below is one T cell receptor beta chain in context. The antigen is not known. The source of the sample is a study of a mutant IDH1 vaccine in newly diagnosed glioma. Study in general: Once 4-6 weeks had passed after radiotherapy alone, vaccination started, or it started with temozolomide cycles. Pretreatment consisted of radiotherapy, temozolomide, or both, with most receiving both. At week 35 came visit V12, and visit V13 followed at week 47.

The V end was cut by 0 bases, the J end by 5 bases, with 17 bases between. The CDR3 sequence is 16 residues long. CDR1 and CDR2 from the germline V gene are SGHDT and YYEEEE. Here immunoSEQ multiplex PCR was the method, and the copy in TCRdb shows in-frame clones only, minus some. This sample has approximately 84,000 clones, with roughly four fifths found just once. Study-wide findings and caveats: Altogether, 80% to 95% of patients exhibited vaccine-induced immune responses.

This sample's time point: week 47, end of study. Each vaccine dose was 300 ug of mutant IDH1 20-mer peptide, with topical imiquimod. Sequencing was performed on PBMCs, taken from a glioma patient whose treatment included an IDH1 peptide vaccine. The receptor was derived from a man between 35 and 55 years old with glioma. V and J are TRBV5-6 and TRBJ1-2; tentative D call: TRBD1 (6 bases). CDR3 sequence: CASSLARSRGGYGYTF. Here the CDR3 DNA reads TGTGCCAGCAGCTTGGCCAGGTCCAGGGGCGGGTATGGCTACACCTTC.